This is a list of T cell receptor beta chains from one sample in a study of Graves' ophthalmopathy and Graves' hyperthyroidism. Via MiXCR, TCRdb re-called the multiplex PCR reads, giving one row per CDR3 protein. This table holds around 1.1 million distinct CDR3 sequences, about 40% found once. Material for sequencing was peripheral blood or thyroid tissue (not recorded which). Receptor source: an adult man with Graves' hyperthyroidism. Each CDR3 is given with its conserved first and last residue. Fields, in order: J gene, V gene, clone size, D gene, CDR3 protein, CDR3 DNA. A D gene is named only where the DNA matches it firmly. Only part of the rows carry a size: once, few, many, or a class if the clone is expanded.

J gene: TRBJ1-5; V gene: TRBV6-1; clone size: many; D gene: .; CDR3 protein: CASVEGESNQPQHF; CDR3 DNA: TGTGCCAGCGTCGAGGGAGAGAGCAATCAGCCCCAGCATTTT
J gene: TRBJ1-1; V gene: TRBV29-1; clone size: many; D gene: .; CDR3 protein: CSVGGGRTEAFF; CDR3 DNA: TGCAGCGTCGGGGGCGGTAGGACTGAAGCTTTCTTT
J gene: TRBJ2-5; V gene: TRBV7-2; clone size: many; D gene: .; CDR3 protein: CASSLVLDSYTETQYF; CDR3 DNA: TGTGCCAGCAGCTTAGTACTGGACTCATACACAGAGACCCAGTACTTC
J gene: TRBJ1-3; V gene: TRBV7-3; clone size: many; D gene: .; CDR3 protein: CASSSSSGGNTIYF; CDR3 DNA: TGTGCCAGCAGCTCGTCCTCTGGAGGAAACACCATATATTTT
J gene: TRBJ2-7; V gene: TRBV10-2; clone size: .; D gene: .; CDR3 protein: CASSDWTSPYEQYF; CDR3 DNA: TGCGCCAGCAGTGACTGGACATCGCCCTACGAGCAGTACTTC
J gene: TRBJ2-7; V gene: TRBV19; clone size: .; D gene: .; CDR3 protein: CASSMWGRPYEQYF; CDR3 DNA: TGTGCCAGTAGTATGTGGGGCCGCCCCTACGAGCAGTACTTC
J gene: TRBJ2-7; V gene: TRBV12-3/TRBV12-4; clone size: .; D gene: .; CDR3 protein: CASSEGPGLHYEQYF; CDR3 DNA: TGTGCCAGCAGTGAAGGACCGGGACTGCACTACGAGCAGTACTTC
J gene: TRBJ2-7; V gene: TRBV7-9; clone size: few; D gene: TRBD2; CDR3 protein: CASSQGTSGGTYEQYF; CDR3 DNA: TGTGCCAGCAGCCAAGGCACTAGCGGGGGAACCTACGAGCAGTACTTC
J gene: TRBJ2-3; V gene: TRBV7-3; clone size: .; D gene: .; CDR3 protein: CASSPSGGGTDTQYF; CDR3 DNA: TGTGCCAGCAGTCCGAGCGGAGGGGGCACAGATACGCAGTATTTT
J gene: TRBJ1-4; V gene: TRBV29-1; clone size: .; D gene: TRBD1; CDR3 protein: CSGTTGTGQKLFF; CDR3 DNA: TGCAGCGGGACGACAGGGACCGGTCAAAAACTGTTTTTT
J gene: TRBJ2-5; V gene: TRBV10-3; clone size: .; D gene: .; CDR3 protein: CAITSVQGETQYF; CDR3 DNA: TGTGCCATCACCTCCGTACAGGGAGAGACCCAGTACTTC
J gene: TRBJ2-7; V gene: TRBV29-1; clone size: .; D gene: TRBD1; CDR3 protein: CSAGFGTGTYEQYF; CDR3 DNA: TGCAGCGCTGGGTTCGGGACAGGCACCTACGAGCAGTACTTC
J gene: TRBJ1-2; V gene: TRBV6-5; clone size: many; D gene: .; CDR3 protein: CASSSTPNYGYTF; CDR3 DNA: TGTGCCAGCAGTTCGACACCTAACTATGGCTACACCTTC
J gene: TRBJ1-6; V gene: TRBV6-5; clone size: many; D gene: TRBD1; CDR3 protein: CASRLGQGSSSPLHF; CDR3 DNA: TGTGCCAGCAGGCTAGGACAGGGATCTAGCTCACCCCTCCACTTT
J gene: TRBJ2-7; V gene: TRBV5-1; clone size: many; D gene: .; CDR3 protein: CASSLRSVRATYEQYF; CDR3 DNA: TGCGCCAGCAGCTTGAGATCAGTCAGGGCTACCTACGAGCAGTACTTC
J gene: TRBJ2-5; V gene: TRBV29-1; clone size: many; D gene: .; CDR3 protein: CSVEVLGTGPGRKTQYF; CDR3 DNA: TGCAGCGTTGAAGTCCTAGGTACGGGACCGGGTCGGAAGACCCAGTACTTC
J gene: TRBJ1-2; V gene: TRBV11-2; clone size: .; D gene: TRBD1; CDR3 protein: CASRTPGQGAVFGYTF; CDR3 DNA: TGTGCCAGCAGAACACCGGGACAGGGGGCCGTATTTGGCTACACCTTC
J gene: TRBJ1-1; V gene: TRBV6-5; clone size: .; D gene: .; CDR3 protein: CASSFESNTEAFF; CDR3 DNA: TGTGCCAGCAGTTTTGAAAGTAACACTGAAGCTTTCTTT
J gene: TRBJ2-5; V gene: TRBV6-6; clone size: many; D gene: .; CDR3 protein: CASSDEWGSETQYF; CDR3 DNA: TGTGCCAGCAGTGACGAGTGGGGCTCTGAGACCCAGTACTTC
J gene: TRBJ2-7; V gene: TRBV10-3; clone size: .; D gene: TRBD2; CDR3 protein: CAISGTSGAYEQYF; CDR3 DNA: TGTGCCATCAGTGGGACTAGCGGGGCCTACGAGCAGTACTTC
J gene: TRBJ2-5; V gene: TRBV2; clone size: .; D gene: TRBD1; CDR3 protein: CASSALSRGQETQYF; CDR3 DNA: TGTGCCAGCAGTGCGTTGTCCAGGGGGCAAGAGACCCAGTACTTC
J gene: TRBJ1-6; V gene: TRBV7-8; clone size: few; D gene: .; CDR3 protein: CASSLLGENSPLHF; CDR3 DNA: TGTGCCAGCAGCCTATTGGGTGAGAATTCACCCCTCCACTTT
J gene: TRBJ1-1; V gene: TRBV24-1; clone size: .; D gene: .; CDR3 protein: CATSGRRGEAFF; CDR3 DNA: TGTGCCACCAGTGGTCGTCGGGGTGAAGCTTTCTTT
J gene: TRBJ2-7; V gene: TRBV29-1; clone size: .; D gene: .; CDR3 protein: CSVEGGVTYEQYF; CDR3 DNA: TGCAGCGTTGAAGGGGGCGTGACCTACGAGCAGTACTTC
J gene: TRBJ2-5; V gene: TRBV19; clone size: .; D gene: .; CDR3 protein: CASNSGPRLQETQYF; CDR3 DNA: TGTGCCAGTAATTCGGGCCCCAGGCTCCAAGAGACCCAGTACTTC
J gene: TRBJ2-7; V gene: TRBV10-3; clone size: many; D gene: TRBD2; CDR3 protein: CAINRGGSYEQYF; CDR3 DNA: TGTGCCATCAACCGCGGGGGGTCCTACGAGCAGTACTTC
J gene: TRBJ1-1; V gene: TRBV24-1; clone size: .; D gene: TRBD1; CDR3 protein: CATKGTDSYEAFF; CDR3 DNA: TGTGCCACCAAGGGGACAGACTCTTATGAAGCTTTCTTT
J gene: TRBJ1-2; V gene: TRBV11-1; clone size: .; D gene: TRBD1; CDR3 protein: CASSPGQGRDGYTF; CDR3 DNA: TGTGCCAGCAGCCCAGGACAGGGGAGGGATGGCTACACCTTC
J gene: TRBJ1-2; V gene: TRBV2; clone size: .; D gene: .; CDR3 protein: CASSESGKGNYGYTF; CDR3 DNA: TGTGCCAGCAGTGAATCGGGCAAAGGGAACTATGGCTACACCTTC
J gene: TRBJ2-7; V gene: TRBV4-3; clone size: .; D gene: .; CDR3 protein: CASSQLHRAVSYEQYF; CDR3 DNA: TGCGCCAGCAGCCAACTACACAGGGCCGTCTCCTACGAGCAGTACTTC
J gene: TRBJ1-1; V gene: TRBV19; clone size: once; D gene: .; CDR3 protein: CASSSLGATEAFF; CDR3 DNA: TGTGCCAGTAGTTCCCTGGGGGCCACTGAAGCTTTCTTT
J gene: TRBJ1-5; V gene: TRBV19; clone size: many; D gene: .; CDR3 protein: CASSIEGARNQPQHF; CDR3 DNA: TGTGCCAGTAGTATAGAGGGGGCGCGAAATCAGCCCCAGCATTTT
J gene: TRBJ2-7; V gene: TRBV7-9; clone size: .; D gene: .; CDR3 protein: CASSEPDSYGEQYF; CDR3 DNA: TGCGCCAGCAGTGAGCCGGACAGTTACGGGGAGCAGTACTTC
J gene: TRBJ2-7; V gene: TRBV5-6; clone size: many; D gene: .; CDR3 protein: CASSFHLGRNEQYF; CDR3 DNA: TGTGCCAGCAGCTTTCATCTGGGGAGGAACGAGCAGTACTTC
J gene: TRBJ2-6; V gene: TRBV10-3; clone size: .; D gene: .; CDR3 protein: CAISESRRNGSSGANVLTF; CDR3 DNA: TGTGCCATCAGTGAGTCGCGGCGGAACGGCAGCTCTGGGGCCAACGTCCTGACTTTC